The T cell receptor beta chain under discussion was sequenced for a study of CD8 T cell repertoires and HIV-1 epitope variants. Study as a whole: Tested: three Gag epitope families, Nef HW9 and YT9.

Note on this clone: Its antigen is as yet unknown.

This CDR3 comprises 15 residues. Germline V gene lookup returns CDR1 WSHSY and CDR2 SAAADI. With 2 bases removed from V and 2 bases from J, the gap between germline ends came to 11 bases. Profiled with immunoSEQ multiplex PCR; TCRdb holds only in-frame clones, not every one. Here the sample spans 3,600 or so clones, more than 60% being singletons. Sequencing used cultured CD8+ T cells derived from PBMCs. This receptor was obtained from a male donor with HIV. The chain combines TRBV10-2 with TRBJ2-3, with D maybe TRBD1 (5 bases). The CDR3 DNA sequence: TGCGCCAGCAGTGAGGCGGCAGGGCTCACAGATACGCAGTATTTT. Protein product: CASSEAAGLTDTQYF.